The clone carrying this TCR beta chain was counted many times. Its cognate antigen is unknown. These data come from a study of T-cell reconstitution after alpha-beta-depleted transplantation in children. The study's findings and limits: Most T-cell counts and diversity one year after the transplant came from T cells that were newly produced. The origin of alpha-beta T cells about two months after transplant was reportedly several hundred expanded graft clones.

The germline CDR1 and CDR2 sequences are DFQATT and SNEGSKA (reference sequence). V was pared by 6 bases and J by 1 base, with 12 bases between. This CDR3 spans 13 amino acids. A TCRbeta library incorporating unique molecular identifiers was prepared. Via MiXCR, TCRdb re-called the PCR reads, giving one row per CDR3 protein. The data show roughly 300,000 distinct CDR3 sequences, under 14% seen once. The sequences come from peripheral blood, collected 180 days after TCRalphabeta/CD19-depleted stem cell transplant. This TCR was recovered from a male patient aged 2-9 years who had a stem cell transplant for chronic granulomatous disease, so the T cells may come from the graft donor. This sequence joins TRBV20-1 and TRBJ1-2; D remains ambiguous. CDR3 in amino acids: CSALAGINYGYTF. CDR3 nucleotide sequence: TGCAGTGCCTTAGCCGGGATTAACTATGGCTACACCTTC.